The clone carrying this T cell receptor (beta chain) was seen a single time. The antigen is not known. This record belongs to a study of a mutant IDH1 vaccine in newly diagnosed glioma. Across the study: Most patients had radiochemotherapy with temozolomide before enrollment; others had one alone. V12 took place at week 35, and V13 at week 47.

V shed 5 bases, J shed 0 bases, and the junction held 10 bases outside the gene matches. This CDR3 is built from 16 residues. Germline CDR1 and CDR2: SGHVS and FNYEAQ. The time point was: week 35, safety follow-up. One vaccine dose held 300 ug of mutant IDH1 20-mer peptide and came with topical imiquimod. Patients, over weeks 1, 3, 5, 7, 11, 15, 19 and 23, received a total of eight vaccinations. The assay was immunoSEQ multiplex PCR, and TCRdb's table has in-frame clones only and misses some. This sample yields 35,000 to 55,000 clones, of which approximately 81% are seen a single time; around 5% belongs to the top ten.

This rearrangement joins TRBV7-6 to TRBJ2-7; 7 bases are shared with TRBD2. Sequenced here: PBMCs, sampled from a glioma patient whose treatment included an IDH1 peptide vaccine. This clonotype was obtained from a middle-aged woman with glioma. Some clones in this sample may be carry-over from other donors' samples. The CDR3 region has the DNA TGTGCCAGCAGCCCGCCGGAGAGCGGGGCCTCCTACGAGCAGTACTTC. This encodes CASSPPESGASYEQYF. The full variable domain, completed using reference TRBV7-6 and TRBJ2-7, is GAGVSQSPRYKVTKRGQDVALRCDPISGHVSLYWYRQALGQGPEFLTYFNYEAQQDKSGLPNDRFSAERPEGSISTLTIQRTEQRDSAMYRCASSPPESGASYEQYFGPGTRLTVT.